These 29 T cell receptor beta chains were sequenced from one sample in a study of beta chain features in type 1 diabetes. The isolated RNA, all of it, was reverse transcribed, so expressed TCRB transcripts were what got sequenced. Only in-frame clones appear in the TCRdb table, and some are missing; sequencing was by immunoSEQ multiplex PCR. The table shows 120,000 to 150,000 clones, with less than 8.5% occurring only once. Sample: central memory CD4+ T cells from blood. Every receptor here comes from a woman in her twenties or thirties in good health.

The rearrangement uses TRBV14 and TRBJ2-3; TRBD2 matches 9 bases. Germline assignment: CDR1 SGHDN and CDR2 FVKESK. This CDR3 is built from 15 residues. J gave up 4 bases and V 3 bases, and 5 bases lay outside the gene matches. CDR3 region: CASSQLAGLADTQYF. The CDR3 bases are TGTGCCAGCAGCCAGCTAGCGGGACTTGCAGATACGCAGTATTTT.

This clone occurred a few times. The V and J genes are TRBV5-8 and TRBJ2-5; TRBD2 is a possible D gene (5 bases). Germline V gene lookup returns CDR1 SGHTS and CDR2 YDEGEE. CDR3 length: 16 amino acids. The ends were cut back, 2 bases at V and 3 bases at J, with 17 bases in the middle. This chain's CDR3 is CASSLILGVRKETQYF. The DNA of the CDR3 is TGTGCCAGCAGCTTAATTCTGGGAGTGAGGAAAGAGACCCAGTACTTC.

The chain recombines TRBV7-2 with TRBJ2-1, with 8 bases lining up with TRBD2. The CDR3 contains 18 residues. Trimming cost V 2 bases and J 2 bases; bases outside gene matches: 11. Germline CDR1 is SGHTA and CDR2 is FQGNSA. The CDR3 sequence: CASSLTRGAGVTYNEQFF. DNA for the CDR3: TGTGCCAGCAGCTTAACCAGGGGAGCGGGAGTCACCTACAATGAGCAGTTCTTC.

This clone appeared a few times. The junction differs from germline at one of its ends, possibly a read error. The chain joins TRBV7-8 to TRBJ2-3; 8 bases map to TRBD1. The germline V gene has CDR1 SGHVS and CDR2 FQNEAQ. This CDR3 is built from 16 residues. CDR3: CASSLGADRGTDTQYF. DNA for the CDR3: TGTGCCAGCAGTTTAGGAGCGGACAGGGGCACAGATACGCAGTATTTT.

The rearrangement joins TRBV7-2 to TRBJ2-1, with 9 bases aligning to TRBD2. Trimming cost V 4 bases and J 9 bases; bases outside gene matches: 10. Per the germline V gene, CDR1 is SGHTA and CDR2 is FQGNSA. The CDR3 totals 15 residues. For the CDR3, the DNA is TGTGCCAGCAGCTCCCAAACCGGGACTAGCACTGAGCAGTTCTTC. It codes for CASSSQTGTSTEQFF. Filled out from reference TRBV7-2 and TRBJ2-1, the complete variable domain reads GAGVSQSPSNKVTEKGKDVELRCDPISGHTALYWYRQSLGQGLEFLIYFQGNSAPDKSGLPSDRFSAERTGGSVSTLTIQRTQQEDSAVYLCASSSQTGTSTEQFFGPGTRLTVL.

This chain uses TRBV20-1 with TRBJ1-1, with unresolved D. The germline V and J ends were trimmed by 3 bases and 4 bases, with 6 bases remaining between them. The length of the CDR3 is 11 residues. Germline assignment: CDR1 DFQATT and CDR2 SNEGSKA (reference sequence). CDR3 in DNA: TGCAGTGCTAGTAATCCCACTGAAGCTTTCTTT. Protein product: CSASNPTEAFF.

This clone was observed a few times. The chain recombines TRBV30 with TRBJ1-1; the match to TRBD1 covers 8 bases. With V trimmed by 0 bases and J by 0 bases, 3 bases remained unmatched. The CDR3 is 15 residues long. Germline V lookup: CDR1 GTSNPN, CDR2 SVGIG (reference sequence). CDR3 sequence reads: CAWSVRDRMNTEAFF. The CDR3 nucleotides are TGTGCCTGGAGTGTACGGGACAGGATGAACACTGAAGCTTTCTTT. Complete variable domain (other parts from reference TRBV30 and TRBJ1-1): SQTIHQWPATLVQPVGSPLSLECTVEGTSNPNLYWYRQAAGRGLQLLFYSVGIGQISSEVPQNLSASRPQDRQFILSSKKLLLSDSGFYLCAWSVRDRMNTEAFFGQGTRLTVV.

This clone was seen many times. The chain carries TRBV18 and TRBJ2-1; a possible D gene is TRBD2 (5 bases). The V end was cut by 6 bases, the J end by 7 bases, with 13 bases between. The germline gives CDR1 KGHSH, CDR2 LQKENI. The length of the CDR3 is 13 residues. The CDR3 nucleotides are TGTGCCAGCTCGCCCGGAGAGCGGAATGAGCAGTTCTTC. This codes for CASSPGERNEQFF.

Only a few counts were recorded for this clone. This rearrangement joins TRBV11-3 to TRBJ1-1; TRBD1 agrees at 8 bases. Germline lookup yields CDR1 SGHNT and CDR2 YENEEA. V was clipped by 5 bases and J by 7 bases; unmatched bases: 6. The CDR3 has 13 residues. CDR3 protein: CASSPDRDREAFF. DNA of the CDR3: TGTGCCAGCAGCCCGGACAGGGACCGTGAAGCTTTCTTT.

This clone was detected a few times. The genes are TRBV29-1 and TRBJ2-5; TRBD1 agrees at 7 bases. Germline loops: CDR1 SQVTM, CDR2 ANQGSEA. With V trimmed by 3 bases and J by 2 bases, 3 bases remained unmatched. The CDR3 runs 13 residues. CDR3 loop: CSVEGTVQETQYF. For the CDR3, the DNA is TGCAGCGTTGAGGGGACAGTACAAGAGACCCAGTACTTC.

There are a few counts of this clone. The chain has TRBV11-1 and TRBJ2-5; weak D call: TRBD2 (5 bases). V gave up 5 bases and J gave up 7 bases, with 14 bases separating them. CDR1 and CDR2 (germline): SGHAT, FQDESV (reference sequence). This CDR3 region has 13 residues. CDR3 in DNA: TGTGCCAGCAGCGCCCAAGCCCTAGCGACCCAGTACTTC. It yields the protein CASSAQALATQYF.

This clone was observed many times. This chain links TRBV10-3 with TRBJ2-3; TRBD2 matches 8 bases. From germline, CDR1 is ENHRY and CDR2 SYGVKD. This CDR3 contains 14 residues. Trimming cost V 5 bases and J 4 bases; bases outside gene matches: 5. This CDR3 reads CAISTGGPADTQYF. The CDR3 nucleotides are TGTGCCATCAGTACGGGAGGGCCTGCAGATACGCAGTATTTT.

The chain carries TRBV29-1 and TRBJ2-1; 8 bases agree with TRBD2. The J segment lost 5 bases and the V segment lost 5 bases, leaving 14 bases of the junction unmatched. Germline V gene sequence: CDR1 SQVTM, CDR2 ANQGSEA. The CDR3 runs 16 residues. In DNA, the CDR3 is TGCAGCGTTCCCATCCCCTACGGGAGGGAGAACAATGAGCAGTTCTTC. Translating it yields CSVPIPYGRENNEQFF.

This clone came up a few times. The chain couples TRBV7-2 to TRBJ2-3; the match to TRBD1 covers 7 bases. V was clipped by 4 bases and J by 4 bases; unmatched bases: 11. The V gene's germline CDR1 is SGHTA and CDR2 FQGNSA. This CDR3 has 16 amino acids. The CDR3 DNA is TGTGCCAGCAGCTCTAAACAGGGGTTGGTCGCAGATACGCAGTATTTT. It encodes CASSSKQGLVADTQYF.

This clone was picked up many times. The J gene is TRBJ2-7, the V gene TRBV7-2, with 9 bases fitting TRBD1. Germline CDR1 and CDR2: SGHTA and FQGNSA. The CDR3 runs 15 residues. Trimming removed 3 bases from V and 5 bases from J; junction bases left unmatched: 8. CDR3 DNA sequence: TGTGCCAGCAGCTTCTCAGGGACAGGGTCGAACGAGCAGTACTTC. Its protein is CASSFSGTGSNEQYF.

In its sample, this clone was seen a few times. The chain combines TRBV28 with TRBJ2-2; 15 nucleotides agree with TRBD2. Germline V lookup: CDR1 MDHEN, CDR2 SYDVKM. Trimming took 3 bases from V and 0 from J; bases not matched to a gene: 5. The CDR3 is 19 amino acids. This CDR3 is CASSLLGLAGGTNTGELFF. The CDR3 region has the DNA TGTGCCAGCAGTTTGTTGGGACTAGCGGGAGGAACGAACACCGGGGAGCTGTTTTTT.

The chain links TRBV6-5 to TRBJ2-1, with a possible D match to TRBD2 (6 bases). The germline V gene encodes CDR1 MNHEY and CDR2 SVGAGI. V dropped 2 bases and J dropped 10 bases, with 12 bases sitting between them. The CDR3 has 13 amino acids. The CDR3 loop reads CASSYATEGEQFF. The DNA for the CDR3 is TGTGCCAGCAGTTACGCTACGGAGGGGGAGCAGTTCTTC.

The CDR3 DNA is TGCGCCAGCAGCCCCGACAGGGGAAACACCGGGGAGCTGTTTTTT. This codes for CASSPDRGNTGELFF. The J gene is TRBJ2-2, the V gene TRBV5-1, with 8 nucleotides matching TRBD1. V was clipped by 4 bases and J by 2 bases; unmatched bases: 4. Germline V CDR1 and CDR2: SGHRS, YFSETQ. The CDR3 sequence is 15 residues long.

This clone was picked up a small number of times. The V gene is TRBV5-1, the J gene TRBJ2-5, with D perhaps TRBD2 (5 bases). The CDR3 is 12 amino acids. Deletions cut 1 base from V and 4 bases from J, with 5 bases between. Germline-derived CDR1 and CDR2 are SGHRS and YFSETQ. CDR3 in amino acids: CASSLRGETQYF. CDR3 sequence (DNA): TGCGCCAGCAGCTTGCGGGGAGAGACCCAGTACTTC.

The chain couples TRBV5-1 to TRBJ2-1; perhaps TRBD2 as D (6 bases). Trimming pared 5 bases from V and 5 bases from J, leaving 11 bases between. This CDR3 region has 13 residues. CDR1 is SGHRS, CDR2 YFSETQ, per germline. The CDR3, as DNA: TGCGCCAGCAGAGAGCGGGTAAACAATGAGCAGTTCTTC. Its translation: CASRERVNNEQFF.

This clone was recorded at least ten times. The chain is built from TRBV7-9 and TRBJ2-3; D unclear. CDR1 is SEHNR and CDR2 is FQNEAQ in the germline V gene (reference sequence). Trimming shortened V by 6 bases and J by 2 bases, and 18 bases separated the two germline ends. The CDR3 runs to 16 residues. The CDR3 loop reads CASSYLSDFFTDTQYF. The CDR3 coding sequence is TGTGCCAGCAGTTATCTTAGTGACTTCTTCACAGATACGCAGTATTTT. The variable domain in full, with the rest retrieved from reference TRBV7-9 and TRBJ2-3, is DTGVSQNPRHKITKRGQNVTFRCDPISEHNRLYWYRQTLGQGPEFLTYFQNEAQLEKSRLLSDRFSAERPKGSFSTLEIQRTEQGDSAMYLCASSYLSDFFTDTQYFGPGTRLTVL.

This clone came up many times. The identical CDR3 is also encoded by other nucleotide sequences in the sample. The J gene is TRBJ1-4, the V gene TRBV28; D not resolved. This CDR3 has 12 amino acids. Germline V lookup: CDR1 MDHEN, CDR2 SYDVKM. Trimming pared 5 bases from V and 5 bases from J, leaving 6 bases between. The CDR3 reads CASSGGNEKLFF. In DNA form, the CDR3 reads TGTGCCAGCAGTGGAGGGAATGAAAAACTGTTTTTT.

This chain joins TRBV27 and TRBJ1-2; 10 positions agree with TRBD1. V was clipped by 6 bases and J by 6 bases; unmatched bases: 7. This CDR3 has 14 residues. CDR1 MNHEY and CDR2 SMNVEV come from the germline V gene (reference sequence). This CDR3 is CASRIQGQGNGYTF. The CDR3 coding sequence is TGTGCCAGCAGAATCCAGGGACAGGGGAATGGCTACACCTTC.

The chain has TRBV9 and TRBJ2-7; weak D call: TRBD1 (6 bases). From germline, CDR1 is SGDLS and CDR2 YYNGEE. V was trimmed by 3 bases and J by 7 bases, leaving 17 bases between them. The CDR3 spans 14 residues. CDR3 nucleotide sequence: TGTGCCAGCAGCGCGGACAGTTCCCGAGGGGAGCAGTACTTC. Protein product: CASSADSSRGEQYF.

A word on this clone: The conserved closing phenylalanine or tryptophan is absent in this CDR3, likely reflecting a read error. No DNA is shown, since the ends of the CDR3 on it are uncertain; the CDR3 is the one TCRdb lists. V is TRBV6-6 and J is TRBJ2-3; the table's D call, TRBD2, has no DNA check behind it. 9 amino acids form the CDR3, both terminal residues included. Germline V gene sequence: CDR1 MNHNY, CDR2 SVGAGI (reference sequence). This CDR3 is CAIIGGTVI.

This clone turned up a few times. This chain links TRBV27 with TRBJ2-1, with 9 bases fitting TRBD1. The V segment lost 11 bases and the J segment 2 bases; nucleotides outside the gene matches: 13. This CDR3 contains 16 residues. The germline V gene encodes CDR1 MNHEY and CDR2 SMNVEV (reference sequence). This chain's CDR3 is CASLTPGTGTYNEQFF. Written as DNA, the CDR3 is TGTGCCTCCCTGACCCCCGGGACAGGGACCTACAATGAGCAGTTCTTC.

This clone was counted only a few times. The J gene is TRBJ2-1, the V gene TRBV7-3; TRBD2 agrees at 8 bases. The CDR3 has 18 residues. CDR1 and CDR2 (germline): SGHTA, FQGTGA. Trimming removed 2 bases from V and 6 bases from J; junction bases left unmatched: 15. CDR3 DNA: TGTGCCAGCAGCTTATTCCGGGCCGGCGGGAGGCGGGCCAATGAGCAGTTCTTC. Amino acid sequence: CASSLFRAGGRRANEQFF.

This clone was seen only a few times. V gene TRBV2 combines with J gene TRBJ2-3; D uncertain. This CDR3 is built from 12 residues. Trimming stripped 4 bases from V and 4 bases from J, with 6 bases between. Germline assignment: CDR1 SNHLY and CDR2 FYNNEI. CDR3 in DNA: TGTGCCAGCAGTGCCAACTCAGATACGCAGTATTTT. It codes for CASSANSDTQYF. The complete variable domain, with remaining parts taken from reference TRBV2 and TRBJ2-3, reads EPEVTQTPSHQVTQMGQEVILRCVPISNHLYFYWYRQILGQKVEFLVSFYNNEISEKSEIFDDQFSVERPDGSNFTLKIRSTKLEDSAMYFCASSANSDTQYFGPGTRLTVL.

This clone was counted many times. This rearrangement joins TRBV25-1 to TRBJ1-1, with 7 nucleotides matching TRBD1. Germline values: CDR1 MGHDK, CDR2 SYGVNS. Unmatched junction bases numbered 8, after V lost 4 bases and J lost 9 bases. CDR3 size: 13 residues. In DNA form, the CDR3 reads TGTGCCAGCAGTGTGACAGGGACCCGCAAAGCTTTCTTT. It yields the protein CASSVTGTRKAFF.